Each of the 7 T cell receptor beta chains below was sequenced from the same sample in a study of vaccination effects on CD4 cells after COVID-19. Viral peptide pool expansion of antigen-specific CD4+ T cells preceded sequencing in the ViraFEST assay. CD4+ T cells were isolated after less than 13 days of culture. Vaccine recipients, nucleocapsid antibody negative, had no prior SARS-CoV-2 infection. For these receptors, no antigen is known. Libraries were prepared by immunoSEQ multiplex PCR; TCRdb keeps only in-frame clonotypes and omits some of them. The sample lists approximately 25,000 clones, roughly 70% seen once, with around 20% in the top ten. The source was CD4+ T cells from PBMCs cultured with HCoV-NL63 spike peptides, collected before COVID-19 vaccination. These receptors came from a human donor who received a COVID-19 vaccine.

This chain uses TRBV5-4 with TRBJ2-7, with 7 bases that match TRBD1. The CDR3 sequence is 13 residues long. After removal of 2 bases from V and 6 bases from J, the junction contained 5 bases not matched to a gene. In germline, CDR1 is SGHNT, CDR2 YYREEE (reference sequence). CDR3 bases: TGTGCCAGCAGCTTTGAGACAGGGAGCGAGCAGTACTTC. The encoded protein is CASSFETGSEQYF.

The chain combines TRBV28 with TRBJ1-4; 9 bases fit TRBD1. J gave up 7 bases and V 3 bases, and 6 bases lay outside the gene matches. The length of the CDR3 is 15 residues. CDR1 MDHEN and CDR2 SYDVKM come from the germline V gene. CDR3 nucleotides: TGTGCCAGCAGTTTGCTGGGACAGGGAGGTGAAAAACTGTTTTTT. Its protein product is CASSLLGQGGEKLFF. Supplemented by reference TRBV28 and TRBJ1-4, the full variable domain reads DVKVTQSSRYLVKRTGEKVFLECVQDMDHENMFWYRQDPGLGLRLIYFSYDVKMKEKGDIPEGYSVSREKKERFSLILESASTNQTSMYLCASSLLGQGGEKLFFGSGTQLSVL.

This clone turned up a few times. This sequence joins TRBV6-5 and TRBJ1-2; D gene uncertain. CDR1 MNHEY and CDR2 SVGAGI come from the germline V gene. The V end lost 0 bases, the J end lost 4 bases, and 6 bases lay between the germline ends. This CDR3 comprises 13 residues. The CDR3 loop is CASSYSIGYGYTF. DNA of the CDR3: TGTGCCAGCAGTTACTCGATTGGCTATGGCTACACCTTC.

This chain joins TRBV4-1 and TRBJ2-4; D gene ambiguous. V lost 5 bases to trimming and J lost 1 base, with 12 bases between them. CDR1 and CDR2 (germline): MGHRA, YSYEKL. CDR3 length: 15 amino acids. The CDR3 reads CASSVGPLAKNIQYF. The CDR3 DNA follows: TGCGCCAGCAGCGTCGGGCCCTTGGCCAAAAACATTCAGTACTTC.

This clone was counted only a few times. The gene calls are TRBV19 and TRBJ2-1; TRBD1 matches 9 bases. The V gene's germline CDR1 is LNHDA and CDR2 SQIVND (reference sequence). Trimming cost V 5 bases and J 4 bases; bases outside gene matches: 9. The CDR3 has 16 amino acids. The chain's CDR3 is CASSPPRDRVYNEQFF. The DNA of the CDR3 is TGTGCCAGTAGTCCCCCGCGGGACAGGGTGTACAATGAGCAGTTCTTC.

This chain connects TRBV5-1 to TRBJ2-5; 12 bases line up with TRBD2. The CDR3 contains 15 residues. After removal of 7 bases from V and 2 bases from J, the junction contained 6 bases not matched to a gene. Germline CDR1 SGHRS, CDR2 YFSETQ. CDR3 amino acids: CASGTSGGFQETQYF. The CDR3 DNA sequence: TGCGCCAGCGGAACTAGCGGGGGGTTTCAAGAGACCCAGTACTTC.

The CDR3 nucleotides read TGTGCCAGCAGTTTGGAGGACGTGGGTGAAAAACTGTTTTTT. As protein: CASSLEDVGEKLFF. The chain uses TRBV28 and TRBJ1-4; D is unclear. The CDR3 totals 14 residues. V gave up 3 bases and J gave up 7 bases, with 12 bases separating them. Germline values: CDR1 MDHEN, CDR2 SYDVKM.